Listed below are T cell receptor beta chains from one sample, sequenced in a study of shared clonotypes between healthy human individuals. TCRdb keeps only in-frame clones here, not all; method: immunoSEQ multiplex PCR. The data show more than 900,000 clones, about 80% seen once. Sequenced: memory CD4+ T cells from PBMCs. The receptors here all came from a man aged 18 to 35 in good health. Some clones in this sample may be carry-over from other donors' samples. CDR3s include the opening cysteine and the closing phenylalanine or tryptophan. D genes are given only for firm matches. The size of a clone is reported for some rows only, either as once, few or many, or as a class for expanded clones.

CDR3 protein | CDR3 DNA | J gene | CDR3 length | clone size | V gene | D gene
CASSQAGIAGDNEQFF | TGCGCCAGCAGCCAAGCGGGAATAGCGGGTGACAATGAGCAGTTCTTC | TRBJ2-1 | 16 | few | TRBV4-1 | TRBD2
CASRGQGTSTDTQYF | TGTGCCAGCAGAGGACAGGGAACTAGCACAGATACGCAGTATTTT | TRBJ2-3 | 15 | - | TRBV28 | TRBD1
CAINRAVGEAGNTIYF | TGTGCCATCAACCGTGCTGTAGGGGAAGCTGGAAACACCATATATTTT | TRBJ1-3 | 16 | - | TRBV10-3 | -
CASSYPGGVYEQYF | TGTGCCAGCAGCTACCCGGGGGGGGTCTACGAGCAGTACTTC | TRBJ2-7 | 14 | - | TRBV11-2 | TRBD2
CASRRVPGGRETQYF | TGTGCCAGCAGGAGAGTTCCGGGGGGTCGGGAGACCCAGTACTTC | TRBJ2-5 | 15 | - | TRBV2 | TRBD2
CASTRGAGETQYF | TGTGCCAGCACCAGGGGCGCAGGAGAGACCCAGTACTTC | TRBJ2-5 | 13 | - | TRBV7-3 | -
CVSKSGSNTEAFF | TGCGTCAGCAAGTCTGGCAGTAACACTGAAGCTTTCTTT | TRBJ1-1 | 13 | few | TRBV10-2 | -
CASSLRGTTGELFF | TGCGCCAGCAGCCTCAGAGGGACCACCGGGGAGCTGTTTTTT | TRBJ2-2 | 14 | - | TRBV5-1 | -
CASSLSGDLVTQYF | TGTGCCAGCAGTTTATCGGGGGACCTCGTGACCCAGTACTTC | TRBJ2-5 | 14 | - | TRBV28 | -
CASSRVYNEQFF | TGTGCCAGCAGTAGGGTCTACAATGAGCAGTTCTTC | TRBJ2-1 | 12 | - | TRBV28 | -
CASSVALAGTQYF | TGTGCCAGCAGCGTAGCGCTAGCTGGGACCCAGTACTTC | TRBJ2-5 | 13 | - | TRBV9 | -
CASTQAGPSSYEQYF | TGTGCCAGCACCCAAGCCGGCCCGTCCTCCTACGAGCAGTACTTC | TRBJ2-7 | 15 | - | TRBV11-2 | -
CASSERGRTGNTIYF | TGTGCCAGCAGTGAACGCGGCAGGACGGGAAACACCATATATTTT | TRBJ1-3 | 15 | - | TRBV2 | -
CASSLSRGEQYF | TGTGCCAGCAGCTTAAGTAGAGGAGAGCAGTACTTC | TRBJ2-7 | 12 | few | TRBV7-8 | -
CASSPGLAGEYTQYF | TGTGCCAGCTCACCCGGACTAGCGGGAGAGTATACGCAGTATTTT | TRBJ2-3 | 15 | - | TRBV18 | TRBD2
CASSLAPGLGTGELFF | TGCGCCAGCAGCTTGGCCCCGGGGTTGGGCACCGGGGAGCTGTTTTTT | TRBJ2-2 | 16 | - | TRBV5-1 | -
CASSLLGSNQPQHF | TGTGCCAGCAGTTTATTAGGTTCCAATCAGCCCCAGCATTTT | TRBJ1-5 | 14 | - | TRBV28 | -
CAWSQGPYGYTF | TGTGCCTGGAGTCAGGGGCCCTATGGCTACACCTTC | TRBJ1-2 | 12 | - | TRBV30 | -
CASSPVGGREVEQYF | TGTGCCAGCAGCCCGGTGGGGGGGCGGGAGGTTGAGCAGTACTTC | TRBJ2-7 | 15 | once | TRBV7-2 | TRBD2
CASSQALAGVSDEQFF | TGCGCCAGCAGCCAGGCACTAGCGGGAGTAAGCGATGAGCAGTTCTTC | TRBJ2-1 | 16 | few | TRBV4-3 | TRBD2
CATSRLREALGNEQFF | TGTGCCACCAGCAGACTTCGGGAGGCGCTGGGCAATGAGCAGTTCTTC | TRBJ2-1 | 16 | - | TRBV15 | TRBD2
CASSPWGLNTEAFF | TGTGCCAGCAGCCCTTGGGGACTGAACACTGAAGCTTTCTTT | TRBJ1-1 | 14 | - | TRBV11-2 | -
CASSYLSGRGPGELFF | TGTGCCAGCAGTTACCTAAGCGGGAGGGGACCCGGGGAGCTGTTTTTT | TRBJ2-2 | 16 | - | TRBV6-5 | TRBD2
CASSPPSTAGNTIYF | TGTGCCAGCTCACCACCATCTACAGCTGGAAACACCATATATTTT | TRBJ1-3 | 15 | - | TRBV18 | -
CASSLGLAGGGETQYF | TGTGCCAGCAGCTTAGGACTAGCGGGAGGGGGGGAGACCCAGTACTTC | TRBJ2-5 | 16 | - | TRBV7-2 | TRBD2
CASSQPPRPGLRGNTIYF | TGTGCCAGCAGCCAACCCCCTCGCCCGGGCCTCCGGGGAAACACCATATATTTT | TRBJ1-3 | 18 | - | TRBV7-9 | -
CASSPPGGWNTEAFF | TGTGCCAGCTCACCACCGGGCGGTTGGAACACTGAAGCTTTCTTT | TRBJ1-1 | 15 | - | TRBV18 | -
CASSTGTGGPYGYTF | TGTGCCAGTAGTACCGGGACAGGGGGGCCATATGGCTACACCTTC | TRBJ1-2 | 15 | - | TRBV19 | TRBD1